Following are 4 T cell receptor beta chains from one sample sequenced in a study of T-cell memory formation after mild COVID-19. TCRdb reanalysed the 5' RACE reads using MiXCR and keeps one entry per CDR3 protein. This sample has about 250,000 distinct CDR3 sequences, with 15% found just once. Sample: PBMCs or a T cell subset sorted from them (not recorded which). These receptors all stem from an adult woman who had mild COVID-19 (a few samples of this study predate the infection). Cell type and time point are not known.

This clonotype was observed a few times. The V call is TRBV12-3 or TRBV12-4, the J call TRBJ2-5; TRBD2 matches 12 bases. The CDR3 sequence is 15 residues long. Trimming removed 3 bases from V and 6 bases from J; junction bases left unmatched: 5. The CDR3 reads CASSFRLAGDKTQYF. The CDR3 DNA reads TGTGCCAGCAGTTTCCGACTAGCGGGAGACAAGACCCAGTACTTC.

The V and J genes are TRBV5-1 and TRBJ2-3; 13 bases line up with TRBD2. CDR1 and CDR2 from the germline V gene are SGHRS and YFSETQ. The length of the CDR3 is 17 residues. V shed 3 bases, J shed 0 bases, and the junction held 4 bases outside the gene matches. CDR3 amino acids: CASSWGLAGRSTDTQYF. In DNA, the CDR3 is TGCGCCAGCAGCTGGGGACTAGCGGGACGGAGCACAGATACGCAGTATTTT. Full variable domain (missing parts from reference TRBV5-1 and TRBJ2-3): KAGVTQTPRYLIKTRGQQVTLSCSPISGHRSVSWYQQTPGQGLQFLFEYFSETQRNKGNFPGRFSGRQFSNSRSEMNVSTLELGDSALYLCASSWGLAGRSTDTQYFGPGTRLTVL.

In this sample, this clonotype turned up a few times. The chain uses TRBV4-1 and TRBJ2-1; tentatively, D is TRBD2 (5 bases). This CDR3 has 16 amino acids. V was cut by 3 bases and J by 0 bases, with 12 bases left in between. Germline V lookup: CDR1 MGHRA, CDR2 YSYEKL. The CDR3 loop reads CASSQRLPSSYNEQFF. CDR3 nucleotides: TGCGCCAGCAGCCAGAGACTACCGAGCTCCTACAATGAGCAGTTCTTC.

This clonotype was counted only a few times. The CDR3 region is CATQETRRREDTQYF. CDR3 nucleotide sequence: TGTGCCACCCAAGAAACGAGAAGGAGGGAGGATACGCAGTATTTT. This chain links TRBV24-1 with TRBJ2-3; TRBD2 is a possible D gene (6 bases). The V end was cut by 9 bases, the J end by 6 bases, with 21 bases between. Germline V gene lookup returns CDR1 KGHDR and CDR2 SFDVKD. The CDR3 extends over 15 amino acids.